This T cell receptor beta chain was sequenced in a study of T cell responses to AZD1222 COVID-19 vaccine. Germline CDR1 reads KGHSH; CDR2 reads LQKENI. The length of the CDR3 is 16 residues. V was clipped by 3 bases and J by 4 bases, with 15 bases between them. This clone is a singleton in its sample. The antigen remains undetermined. The study's findings and limits: Close to half of all spike-specific TCRs reportedly target regions of the variants that are unmutated. Spike-specific TCR breadth and depth grew following two AZD1222 doses. Spike was spanned by vaccine-associated CD4 TCRs, which were dominant at 160-218 and 743-854. White British ancestry dominated among donors, who included more females, and clonal diversity was possibly underestimated.

The table came from immunoSEQ multiplex PCR; TCRdb's copy has only in-frame clones and leaves some out. The table shows approximately 120,000 clones, with approximately 89% occurring only once. This receptor was identified in an adult in good health. Material: peripheral blood, obtained on day 0 of AZD1222 vaccination. This sequence joins TRBV18 and TRBJ2-2; TRBD2 is a possible D gene (5 bases). In nucleotides, the CDR3 is TGTGCCAGCTCACCCCGAGGAGGCGGTCCCACCGGGGAGCTGTTTTTT. Amino acids: CASSPRGGGPTGELFF.